A single sample gave rise to the 10 T cell receptor beta chains below, sequenced in a study of blood T cell repertoires in COVID-19. The repertoire was sequenced with immunoSEQ multiplex PCR; TCRdb's copy has only in-frame clones and lacks some. This table has about 53,000 clones, about 80% appearing once. The sample was peripheral blood. The source of these receptors is a human donor in a cohort sampled during active COVID-19.

This clone was detected only once. The V call is TRBV9, the J call TRBJ1-1, with 7 nucleotides matching TRBD1. The CDR3 is 16 amino acids. The germline V gene encodes CDR1 SGDLS and CDR2 YYNGEE. Germline trimming cut 0 bases from V and 1 base from J; bases unmatched to any gene: 6. The CDR3 sequence: CASSVEEGAGNTEAFF. CDR3 bases: TGTGCCAGCAGCGTAGAGGAGGGGGCCGGGAACACTGAAGCTTTCTTT.

This clone was seen just once. This chain links TRBV6-6 with TRBJ1-1; the match to TRBD1 covers 8 bases. The V segment lost 2 bases and the J segment 7 bases; nucleotides outside the gene matches: 9. This CDR3 comprises 15 residues. Germline assignment: CDR1 MNHNY and CDR2 SVGAGI (reference sequence). The CDR3 loop reads CASSYQGDRSNEAFF. In DNA form, the CDR3 reads TGTGCCAGCAGTTACCAGGGGGACAGGAGTAATGAAGCTTTCTTT.

This clone was seen just once. The rearrangement links TRBV20-1 to TRBJ1-4; no definite D call. V was clipped by 6 bases and J by 8 bases, with 7 bases between them. Germline-derived CDR1 and CDR2 are DFQATT and SNEGSKA (reference sequence). The CDR3 extends over 10 amino acids. DNA for the CDR3: TGCAGTGCCGCCAGGGAAAAACTGTTTTTT. It codes for CSAAREKLFF.

The chain has TRBV7-3 and TRBJ2-1, with a weak D call TRBD1 (6 bases). Per germline, CDR1 SGHTA and CDR2 FQGTGA. The CDR3 extends over 13 amino acids. V lost 5 bases and J 10 bases, leaving 15 bases between the germline ends. Here the CDR3 reads CASSIVQGGEQFF. For the CDR3, the DNA is TGTGCCAGCAGCATCGTACAGGGTGGCGAGCAGTTCTTC.

The chain uses TRBV5-1 and TRBJ1-6, with 9 bases that match TRBD1. Germline CDR1 is SGHRS and CDR2 is YFSETQ. The CDR3 is 16 residues long. V lost 4 bases to trimming and J lost 7 bases; unmatched junction nucleotides: 9. In DNA, the CDR3 is TGCGCCAGCAGCCTGGAGGGACAGGGTGCGAATTCACCCCTCCACTTT. It specifies CASSLEGQGANSPLHF.

As regards this clone: Its ends do not fully match the called genes, so a read error is possible. The genes are TRBV11-2 and TRBJ1-2; TRBD1 might be the D (5 bases). This CDR3 contains 14 residues. CDR1 SGHAT and CDR2 FQNNGV come from the germline V gene. Here the CDR3 reads CASSLDRWGSGYTF. The CDR3 DNA reads TGTGCCAGCAGCCTAGATCGGTGGGGCTCTGGCTACACCTTC.

V usage is TRBV2 and J usage is TRBJ2-3; TRBD2 agrees at 12 bases. The length of the CDR3 is 16 residues. Germline V gene sequence: CDR1 SNHLY, CDR2 FYNNEI. V trimming: 5 bases; J trimming: 2 bases; junction bases outside the gene matches: 5. For the CDR3, the DNA is TGTGCCAGCAGTCGCGGACTAGCGGGGTACACAGATACGCAGTATTTT. It yields the protein CASSRGLAGYTDTQYF.

The V and J genes are TRBV29-1 and TRBJ1-1; 9 nucleotides line up with TRBD1. V was clipped by 7 bases and J by 6 bases; unmatched bases: 15. CDR3 length equals 15 residues. The germline CDR1 and CDR2 sequences are SQVTM and ANQGSEA. The DNA for the CDR3 is TGCAGCGCCCCGCCCCCGACAGGGGGTTATTCTGAAGCTTTCTTT. Protein sequence: CSAPPPTGGYSEAFF.

The chain joins TRBV7-9 to TRBJ2-7; possibly TRBD1 for D (5 bases). V was pared by 6 bases and J by 5 bases, with 23 bases between. This CDR3 has 16 amino acids. Germline V gives CDR1 SEHNR, CDR2 FQNEAQ (reference sequence). Here the CDR3 reads CASRPPPREGIHEQYF. DNA of the CDR3: TGTGCCAGCAGACCTCCCCCCAGGGAAGGGATCCACGAGCAGTACTTC.

Details on this clone: The junction does not match germline at one end; this may be a read error. The chain recombines TRBV7-7 with TRBJ2-5, with D maybe TRBD2 (6 bases). From germline, CDR1 is SSHAT and CDR2 FNYEAQ (reference sequence). CDR3 length: 16 residues. CDR3: CASSLKGGAGRETQYF. The CDR3 coding sequence is TGTGCTAGCAGCTTAAAAGGCGGGGCAGGGCGAGAGACCCAGTACTTC. Drawing the rest from reference TRBV7-7 and TRBJ2-5, the complete variable domain is GAGVSQSPRYKVTKRGQDVTLRCDPISSHATLYWYQQALGQGPEFLTYFNYEAQPDKSGLPSDRFSAERPEGSISTLTIQRTEQRDSAMYRCASSLKGGAGRETQYFGPGTRLLVL.